The rows below give T cell receptor beta chains drawn from one sample of a study of beta chain features in type 1 diabetes. The repertoire was sequenced with immunoSEQ multiplex PCR; TCRdb's copy has only in-frame clones and lacks some. Counted here are some 200,000 clones, approximately 11% occurring once; the ten biggest clones make up 1% to 1.5%. The sequenced sample was central memory CD4+ T cells from blood. These receptor sequences come from a man in his late teens or twenties in good health. CDR3s include the opening cysteine and the closing phenylalanine or tryptophan. D genes are given only for firm matches. Rows may omit the clone size; those that give it use once, few, many or a size class.

V: TRBV5-4
size: few
J: TRBJ2-3
D: TRBD2
DNA: TGTGCCAGCAGCTTGGAAAGCGGGAGACAAGATACGCAGTATTTT
CDR3: CASSLESGRQDTQYF

V: TRBV7-3
size: NA
J: TRBJ2-3
D: NA
DNA: TGTGCCAGCAGGGTCCTAGGAGAGGGAGATACGCAGTATTTT
CDR3: CASRVLGEGDTQYF

V: TRBV21-1
size: few
J: TRBJ2-1
D: NA
DNA: TGTGCCAGCAGCCCCCGTGCGCGGGAGTCGTTCTCCTACAATGAGCAGTTCTTC
CDR3: CASSPRARESFSYNEQFF

V: TRBV4-2
size: NA
J: TRBJ2-3
D: NA
DNA: TGTGCCAGCAGCCAAGCTTCCGGAGGAGCAGATACGCAGTATTTT
CDR3: CASSQASGGADTQYF

V: TRBV7-9
size: NA
J: TRBJ2-1
D: NA
DNA: TGTGCCAGCAGCTTAGCCTTCGCCAATGAGCAGTTCTTC
CDR3: CASSLAFANEQFF

V: TRBV7-6
size: few
J: TRBJ2-7
D: TRBD2
DNA: TGTGCCAGCAGCACACTAGCGGGAGCGGGTGAGCAGTACTTC
CDR3: CASSTLAGAGEQYF

V: TRBV4-1
size: NA
J: TRBJ2-1
D: NA
DNA: TGCGCCAGCAGCCAAGCCCGGGCAGGGAAGTTCTTC
CDR3: CASSQARAGKFF

V: TRBV2
size: NA
J: TRBJ1-2
D: NA
DNA: TGTGCCAGCAGTGACACCGTCCAAGGCTATGGCTACACCTTC
CDR3: CASSDTVQGYGYTF

V: TRBV10-3
size: few
J: TRBJ2-7
D: TRBD2
DNA: TGTGCCATCAGCTCATCTGGGACTAGCGGATACGAGCAGTACTTC
CDR3: CAISSSGTSGYEQYF

V: TRBV30
size: NA
J: TRBJ2-1
D: NA
DNA: TGTGCCCACGAAGGGTCTTACAATGAGCAGTTCTTC
CDR3: CAHEGSYNEQFF

V: TRBV9
size: few
J: TRBJ2-2
D: TRBD2
DNA: TGTGCCAGCAGCGTCGATCGTAGCGGGGGCGATGGCACCGGGGAGCTGTTTTTT
CDR3: CASSVDRSGGDGTGELFF

V: TRBV5-1
size: many
J: TRBJ2-1
D: NA
DNA: TGCGCCAGCAGCTCGTTAGGGGGCAATGAGCAGTTCTTC
CDR3: CASSSLGGNEQFF

V: TRBV29-1
size: NA
J: TRBJ2-7
D: NA
DNA: TGCAGCGCTACTCCGGGGCCCTACGAGCAGTACTTC
CDR3: CSATPGPYEQYF

V: TRBV30
size: NA
J: TRBJ2-7
D: NA
DNA: TGTGCCTGGAGTGAGGGGGGCCGGGTGAAGCAGTACTTC
CDR3: CAWSEGGRVKQYF

V: TRBV28
size: few
J: TRBJ2-7
D: TRBD1
DNA: TGTGCCAGCAGTTCATCCCGGACAGGGTTTGACGAGCAGTACTTC
CDR3: CASSSSRTGFDEQYF

V: TRBV29-1
size: few
J: TRBJ2-5
D: TRBD1
DNA: TGCAGCGTTGAAAGGACAGGGGGTGAAGAGACCCAGTACTTC
CDR3: CSVERTGGEETQYF

V: TRBV7-3
size: NA
J: TRBJ2-2
D: NA
DNA: TGTGCCAGCAGCCTCAGCACCGGGGAGCTGTTTTTT
CDR3: CASSLSTGELFF

V: TRBV6-6
size: few
J: TRBJ2-1
D: TRBD2
DNA: TGTGCCAGCAGTCGAGCAAGCGGGAGTTCCGGTGAGCAGTTCTTC
CDR3: CASSRASGSSGEQFF

V: TRBV27
size: NA
J: TRBJ2-2
D: NA
DNA: TGTGCCAGCAGTTTCGGGACTTCGAACACCGGGGAGCTGTTTTTT
CDR3: CASSFGTSNTGELFF

V: TRBV6-6
size: NA
J: TRBJ2-1
D: TRBD2
DNA: TGTGCCAGCAGTGGGACTAGCGCCTACTCCTACAATGAGCAGTTCTTC
CDR3: CASSGTSAYSYNEQFF

V: TRBV6-1
size: few
J: TRBJ1-5
D: TRBD1
DNA: TGTGCCAGCAGTGTGACGCGGACAGGGGGCAATCAGCCCCAGCATTTT
CDR3: CASSVTRTGGNQPQHF

V: TRBV7-2
size: NA
J: TRBJ2-7
D: NA
DNA: TGTGCCAGCAGCTTAGACCCCCGGTCCCGGGAGCAGTACTTC
CDR3: CASSLDPRSREQYF

V: TRBV30
size: NA
J: TRBJ2-7
D: NA
DNA: TGTGCCTGGAGTGTGGGCCATACCGGCCACTTC
CDR3: CAWSVGHTGHF

V: TRBV28
size: few
J: TRBJ2-3
D: NA
DNA: TGTGCCAGCAGTTTTGCCTCTCCGGTCTCGCAGTATTTT
CDR3: CASSFASPVSQYF

V: TRBV7-9
size: few
J: TRBJ1-2
D: TRBD1
DNA: TGTGCCAGCAGCCCCACCGGGACAGGGGTCCACACCTTC
CDR3: CASSPTGTGVHTF

V: TRBV5-1
size: NA
J: TRBJ2-3
D: NA
DNA: TGCGCCAGCAGCTTGCTACCAGCGCCTAGCACAGATACGCAGTATTTT
CDR3: CASSLLPAPSTDTQYF

V: TRBV4-2
size: NA
J: TRBJ2-1
D: TRBD2
DNA: TGTGCCAGCAGCCAAGCCGGGACTACCTACAATGAGCAGTTCTTC
CDR3: CASSQAGTTYNEQFF

V: TRBV27
size: NA
J: TRBJ2-4
D: TRBD1
DNA: TGTGCCAGCTCCCCCTGGACAGGGATGGGAAACATTCAGTACTTC
CDR3: CASSPWTGMGNIQYF

V: TRBV2
size: NA
J: TRBJ2-5
D: NA
DNA: TGTGCCAGCAGTCTGACGGGGCCGGAGACCCAGTACTTC
CDR3: CASSLTGPETQYF

V: TRBV9
size: few
J: TRBJ1-5
D: NA
DNA: TGTGCCAGCAGGAAGAGGAGGAGGAATCAGCCCCAGCATTTT
CDR3: CASRKRRRNQPQHF

V: TRBV30
size: NA
J: TRBJ2-7
D: NA
DNA: TGTGCCTGGAAAGGGGCTCGGTACGAGCAGTACTTC
CDR3: CAWKGARYEQYF

V: TRBV7-6
size: few
J: TRBJ2-7
D: TRBD2
DNA: TGTGCCAGCAGCGTCGCTAGCGGGGACTCCTACGAGCAGTACTTC
CDR3: CASSVASGDSYEQYF

V: TRBV6-5
size: NA
J: TRBJ1-2
D: TRBD1
DNA: TGTGCCAGCAGGACACACACGACAGGGAACTATGGCTACACCTTC
CDR3: CASRTHTTGNYGYTF

V: TRBV18
size: few
J: TRBJ2-3
D: NA
DNA: TGTGCCAGCTCACCTACAGGATTCCGCACAGATACGCAGTATTTT
CDR3: CASSPTGFRTDTQYF

V: TRBV18
size: few
J: TRBJ2-7
D: NA
DNA: TGTGCCAGCTCACGAGCCGGGGACTCCTACGAGCAGTACTTC
CDR3: CASSRAGDSYEQYF

V: TRBV7-8
size: few
J: TRBJ2-1
D: NA
DNA: TGTGCCAGCAGCTCCGGGACGGAATACAATGAGCAGTTCTTC
CDR3: CASSSGTEYNEQFF

V: TRBV6-6
size: few
J: TRBJ2-1
D: NA
DNA: TGTGCCAGCAGCCCCCAAGAGAATGAGCAGTTCTTC
CDR3: CASSPQENEQFF

V: TRBV28
size: few
J: TRBJ1-2
D: TRBD1
DNA: TGTGCCAGCAGTCCTAGACAGGGATGGGGGAAGGCTGGCTACACCTTC
CDR3: CASSPRQGWGKAGYTF

V: TRBV13
size: few
J: TRBJ2-7
D: NA
DNA: TGTGCCTCGGCACAGGGGGAGGGCCCCTACGAGCAGTACTTC
CDR3: CASAQGEGPYEQYF

V: TRBV6-5
size: many
J: TRBJ1-2
D: TRBD1
DNA: TGTGCCAGCAGAACGACAGGGTTTGGCTACACCTTC
CDR3: CASRTTGFGYTF

V: TRBV30
size: few
J: TRBJ1-2
D: NA
DNA: TGTGCCTGGGGACCCGGGACCCTCAAGGGCTACACCTTC
CDR3: CAWGPGTLKGYTF

V: TRBV27
size: few
J: TRBJ1-1
D: TRBD1
DNA: TGTGCCAGCAGGGGACAGGGAGGCACTGAAGCTTTCTTT
CDR3: CASRGQGGTEAFF

V: TRBV29-1
size: NA
J: TRBJ1-1
D: TRBD1
DNA: TGCAGCGTTGCCCGGGACAGGGATCCGAACACTGAAGCTTTCTTT
CDR3: CSVARDRDPNTEAFF

V: TRBV5-4
size: NA
J: TRBJ2-5
D: NA
DNA: TGTGCCAGCAGCTTGGATCAAGGGCCGGGGGAGACCCAGTACTTC
CDR3: CASSLDQGPGETQYF

V: TRBV18
size: NA
J: TRBJ2-5
D: TRBD2
DNA: TGTGCCAGCTCACCGTTTAGCGGGAGAGGGCAAGAGACCCAGTACTTC
CDR3: CASSPFSGRGQETQYF

V: TRBV7-9
size: few
J: TRBJ2-3
D: TRBD2
DNA: TGTGCCAGCGAGGCGGGAGGGGGCTTACTGCTTCCAGATACGCAGTATTTT
CDR3: CASEAGGGLLLPDTQYF

V: TRBV27
size: NA
J: TRBJ2-7
D: TRBD2
DNA: TGTGCCAGCAGTCGGATAGCGGGAGCTCCCTACGAGCAGTACTTC
CDR3: CASSRIAGAPYEQYF

V: TRBV30
size: many
J: TRBJ1-1
D: NA
DNA: TGTGCCTGGAGTTATACAGGGTACACTGAAGCTTTCTTT
CDR3: CAWSYTGYTEAFF

V: TRBV4-2
size: many
J: TRBJ2-5
D: NA
DNA: TGTGCCAGCAGCCAAGGAAGGGATTTCGGGGCCCCCGGGTACCAAGAGACCCAGTACTTC
CDR3: CASSQGRDFGAPGYQETQYF

V: TRBV6-4
size: few
J: TRBJ2-1
D: TRBD1
DNA: TGTGCCAGCACTGCTGGACAGGGAGGACGCAATGAGCAGTTCTTC
CDR3: CASTAGQGGRNEQFF

V: TRBV28
size: NA
J: TRBJ1-2
D: TRBD1
DNA: TGTGCCAGCAGTACGACAGGGTTCTATGGCTACACCTTC
CDR3: CASSTTGFYGYTF

V: TRBV7-2
size: NA
J: TRBJ2-7
D: TRBD2
DNA: TGTGCCAGCAGCTCTGTAGGGTACCTAGCGGGAATTGCGTACGAGCAGTACTTC
CDR3: CASSSVGYLAGIAYEQYF

V: TRBV19
size: NA
J: TRBJ2-6
D: NA
DNA: TGTGCCAGTAGTATAGTGGCTTTCGGGGCCAACGTCCTGACTTTC
CDR3: CASSIVAFGANVLTF

V: TRBV28
size: NA
J: TRBJ2-3
D: NA
DNA: TGTGCCAGCAGTTTGGTAGCAGTGTCTGGCACAGATACGCAGTATTTT
CDR3: CASSLVAVSGTDTQYF

V: TRBV7-2
size: few
J: TRBJ2-7
D: NA
DNA: TGTGCCAGCAGCTTCCGTGGGGCAATTTCCTACGAGCAGTACTTC
CDR3: CASSFRGAISYEQYF

V: TRBV19
size: few
J: TRBJ2-7
D: TRBD2
DNA: TGTGCCAGTAGCCCCTCTGGAGCGGGAGGGCCCTACGAGCAGTACTTC
CDR3: CASSPSGAGGPYEQYF

V: TRBV29-1
size: few
J: TRBJ2-3
D: TRBD1
DNA: TGCAGCGTAGAGACAGGGACAGATACGCAGTATTTT
CDR3: CSVETGTDTQYF

V: TRBV6-6
size: NA
J: TRBJ2-5
D: NA
DNA: TGTGCCAGCAGTTCAGACTTCCAAGAGACCCAGTACTTC
CDR3: CASSSDFQETQYF

V: TRBV30
size: NA
J: TRBJ1-3
D: TRBD1
DNA: TGTGCCTGGACGACAGGGGCTGCTGGAAACACCATATATTTT
CDR3: CAWTTGAAGNTIYF

V: TRBV5-4
size: NA
J: TRBJ2-3
D: TRBD1
DNA: TGTGCCAGCAGCGCCGGCAGGGGGCGCACAGATACGCAGTATTTT
CDR3: CASSAGRGRTDTQYF